The rows below give T cell receptor beta chains drawn from one sample of a study of blood T cell repertoires in COVID-19. TCRdb's table, derived via immunoSEQ multiplex PCR, lists solely in-frame clones and lacks some. The table shows 250,000 to 300,000 clones, with about 90% occurring only once. Material: PBMCs or T cells enriched from blood (not recorded which). Every receptor here comes from a human donor in a cohort exposed to, infected with or recovered from COVID-19 (not recorded which). The donor label of this sample is uncertain. The CDR3 runs from the conserved cysteine through the conserved F or W. A D gene is named only where the DNA matches it firmly. Not all rows give a size; the values are once, few, many and, for expanded clones, a class.

cdr3_aa	cdr3_nt	clone_size	v_call	j_call	d_call
CASSLSLGPRLGNQPQHF	TGTGCCAGCAGCTTGTCATTGGGGCCACGTCTGGGAAATCAGCCCCAGCATTTT	-	TRBV5-5	TRBJ1-5	-
CASSLVGRSLAFF	TGCGCCAGCAGCTTGGTCGGTCGGAGCCTAGCTTTCTTT	-	TRBV5-1	TRBJ1-1	-
CASTSATNEKLFF	TGTGCCAGCACCTCCGCAACTAATGAAAAACTGTTTTTT	-	TRBV12-3/TRBV12-4	TRBJ1-4	-
CASSVQGSYEQYF	TGTGCCAGCAGCGTTCAGGGTTCCTACGAGCAGTACTTC	-	TRBV6-5	TRBJ2-7	-
CASSHRDSSGNTIYF	TGTGCCAGCAGCCACCGGGACAGCTCTGGAAACACCATATATTTT	-	TRBV3-1/TRBV3-2	TRBJ1-3	TRBD1
CASSDRGGYQETQYF	TGTGCCAGCAGCGACAGGGGAGGGTACCAAGAGACCCAGTACTTC	-	TRBV13	TRBJ2-5	-
CASSADSNNSPLHF	TGTGCCAGTAGTGCCGACAGTAATAATTCACCCCTCCACTTT	-	TRBV19	TRBJ1-6	-
CASSQGQGDTGELFF	TGCGCCAGCAGCCAGGGACAGGGCGACACCGGGGAGCTGTTTTTT	few	TRBV4-3	TRBJ2-2	TRBD1
CASSFGGNTIYF	TGTGCCAGCAGCTTCGGTGGAAACACCATATATTTT	few	TRBV5-6	TRBJ1-3	-
CASSQVTGGPTNEKLFF	TGCGCCAGCAGCCAGGTTACAGGGGGCCCAACTAATGAAAAACTGTTTTTT	-	TRBV4-1	TRBJ1-4	TRBD1
CAISVGGANEQFF	TGTGCCATCAGTGTCGGGGGGGCCAATGAGCAGTTCTTC	-	TRBV10-3	TRBJ2-1	TRBD2
CASSQGGRGEQFF	TGTGCCAGCAGCCAAGGGGGGAGGGGTGAGCAGTTCTTC	-	TRBV14	TRBJ2-1	TRBD2
CASSIRILRQETQYF	TGTGCCAGTAGTATAAGAATCCTGCGGCAAGAGACCCAGTACTTC	-	TRBV19	TRBJ2-5	-
CASSLVLAGGLYNEQFF	TGTGCCAGCAGTTTAGTCCTAGCGGGGGGACTTTACAATGAGCAGTTCTTC	-	TRBV27	TRBJ2-1	TRBD2
CASSLDRANTEAFF	TGTGCCAGCAGTTTAGACAGGGCGAACACTGAAGCTTTCTTT	-	TRBV27	TRBJ1-1	TRBD1
CASSAGTGSEAFF	TGTGCCAGCAGCGCGGGGACAGGTTCGGAAGCTTTCTTT	-	TRBV9	TRBJ1-1	TRBD1
CASSQVVRDRNNEQFF	TGCGCCAGCAGCCAAGTTGTCCGGGACAGAAACAATGAGCAGTTCTTC	-	TRBV4-1	TRBJ2-1	TRBD1
CASSAQWGPGNTIYF	TGTGCCAGCAGCGCTCAATGGGGCCCTGGAAACACCATATATTTT	-	TRBV7-7	TRBJ1-3	-
CASSMVGGRDPYGYTF	TGTGCCAGTAGTATGGTCGGGGGGCGCGATCCCTATGGCTACACCTTC	-	TRBV19	TRBJ1-2	-
CASQGDSGNTIYF	TGTGCCAGCCAGGGCGATTCTGGAAACACCATATATTTT	-	TRBV2	TRBJ1-3	-
CASTNRAHNQPQHF	TGTGCCAGTACTAACAGGGCCCACAATCAGCCCCAGCATTTT	-	TRBV19	TRBJ1-5	-
CASIPDRVRSPLHF	TGTGCCAGCATCCCGGACAGGGTTCGATCACCCCTCCACTTT	-	TRBV28	TRBJ1-6	TRBD1
CASSYDPPTGNEQFF	TGTGCCAGCAGTTACGATCCCCCCACGGGCAATGAGCAGTTCTTC	-	TRBV6-5	TRBJ2-1	-
CAIGAGGPGEQYF	TGTGCCATCGGGGCGGGGGGGCCCGGCGAGCAGTACTTC	-	TRBV27	TRBJ2-7	TRBD2
CASSIGTGPVYEQYF	TGTGCCAGTAGTATCGGGACAGGGCCCGTCTACGAGCAGTACTTC	-	TRBV19	TRBJ2-7	TRBD1
CASSIGGAIPGGEQYF	TGTGCCAGTAGTATAGGGGGGGCAATACCGGGAGGCGAGCAGTACTTC	-	TRBV19	TRBJ2-7	-
CASRITQNTEAFF	TGTGCCAGCAGGATCACACAAAACACTGAAGCTTTCTTT	-	TRBV12-3/TRBV12-4	TRBJ1-1	-
CASSAGVSKGGEQYF	TGTGCCAGCAGCGCCGGGGTCTCTAAAGGCGGCGAGCAGTACTTC	-	TRBV9	TRBJ2-7	-
CASSWGGSQETQYF	TGTGCCAGCAGCTGGGGGGGGTCTCAAGAGACCCAGTACTTC	-	TRBV7-2	TRBJ2-5	TRBD2
CASSAGLSHNSPLHF	TGTGCCAGCAGCGCGGGACTCTCGCATAATTCACCCCTCCACTTT	-	TRBV9	TRBJ1-6	-
CASSFLTGQGRKSNQPQHF	TGTGCCAGCAGTTTCCTAACGGGACAGGGACGAAAAAGCAATCAGCCCCAGCATTTT	once	TRBV27	TRBJ1-5	TRBD1
CAKLKPGDTEAFF	TGTGCCAAACTCAAACCAGGGGACACTGAAGCTTTCTTT	-	TRBV6-4	TRBJ1-1	-
CASSQGTGLLAEAFF	TGTGCCAGCAGCCAAGGTACAGGTCTATTAGCTGAAGCTTTCTTT	-	TRBV3-1/TRBV3-2	TRBJ1-1	-
CASSHQPSGGADTQYF	TGTGCCAGCAGCCACCAGCCCAGCGGGGGGGCTGATACGCAGTATTTT	-	TRBV3-1/TRBV3-2	TRBJ2-3	TRBD2
CASSRDRVWAFF	TGTGCCAGTAGTAGGGACAGGGTCTGGGCTTTCTTT	-	TRBV19	TRBJ1-1	TRBD1
CASVDRPNSPLHF	TGTGCCAGCGTGGACAGACCAAATTCACCCCTCCACTTT	-	TRBV19	TRBJ1-6	-
CASNLGGNYNSPLHF	TGTGCCAGCAACTTGGGGGGAAATTATAATTCACCCCTCCACTTT	-	TRBV7-8	TRBJ1-6	-
CASIQRDIDGYTF	TGTGCCAGCATCCAGCGGGACATAGATGGCTACACCTTC	few	TRBV2	TRBJ1-2	-
CASSGSEEGRGASPLHF	TGTGCCAGCAGCGGTAGTGAGGAGGGACGGGGGGCTTCACCCCTCCACTTT	-	TRBV9	TRBJ1-6	-
CASSLASGGQETQYF	TGTGCCAGCAGCTTGGCTAGCGGGGGGCAAGAGACCCAGTACTTC	few	TRBV5-4	TRBJ2-5	TRBD2
CAWSSGTANQPQHF	TGTGCCTGGAGTTCCGGGACAGCAAATCAGCCCCAGCATTTT	-	TRBV30	TRBJ1-5	TRBD1
CASSPEGGGTDTQYF	TGTGCCAGCAGCCCCGAGGGTGGGGGCACAGATACGCAGTATTTT	-	TRBV7-9	TRBJ2-3	-
CASSPWASGNGELFF	TGTGCCAGCAGCCCGTGGGCTAGCGGGAACGGGGAGCTGTTTTTT	-	TRBV7-2	TRBJ2-2	TRBD2
CASSGTGVVNIQYF	TGTGCCAGCAGTGGGACAGGGGTTGTAAACATTCAGTACTTC	-	TRBV2	TRBJ2-4	TRBD1
CASRVAAGWAGGWTGELFF	TGTGCCAGCCGCGTCGCTGCGGGATGGGCGGGGGGCTGGACCGGGGAGCTGTTTTTT	-	TRBV9	TRBJ2-2	TRBD2
CASSLAGGEETQYF	TGCGCCAGCAGCTTGGCAGGGGGTGAAGAGACCCAGTACTTC	-	TRBV5-1	TRBJ2-5	TRBD1
CASAPGTDTQYF	TGTGCCAGCGCGCCGGGCACAGATACGCAGTATTTT	-	TRBV12-3/TRBV12-4	TRBJ2-3	-
CASTLAGGSYNEQFF	TGTGCCAGCACACTAGCGGGCGGCTCCTACAATGAGCAGTTCTTC	-	TRBV5-4	TRBJ2-1	TRBD2
CASSLGDRGARETQYF	TGTGCCAGCAGCTTAGGGGACAGGGGCGCACGAGAGACCCAGTACTTC	-	TRBV7-9	TRBJ2-5	TRBD1
CAWEGQGAAGANVLTF	TGTGCCTGGGAGGGACAGGGGGCTGCTGGGGCCAACGTCCTGACTTTC	-	TRBV30	TRBJ2-6	TRBD1
CASSLAGGSPGELFF	TGTGCCAGCAGCTTAGCGGGGGGATCTCCCGGGGAGCTGTTTTTT	-	TRBV7-9	TRBJ2-2	-
CASGGTGGGYTF	TGTGCCAGTGGAGGGACAGGGGGCGGCTACACCTTC	-	TRBV19	TRBJ1-2	TRBD1
CASSKDGQFLNQPQHF	TGTGCCAGCAGCAAGGATGGACAGTTCCTCAATCAGCCCCAGCATTTT	-	TRBV7-2	TRBJ1-5	-
CASSPRSGTEAFF	TGTGCCAGCAGTCCCAGGTCAGGCACTGAAGCTTTCTTT	-	TRBV2	TRBJ1-1	-
CASSLGGDYEQYF	TGTGCCAGCAGCTTGGGGGGCGACTACGAGCAGTACTTC	-	TRBV5-4	TRBJ2-7	-
CASRQTGVDQPQHF	TGTGCCAGTAGGCAGACAGGGGTTGATCAGCCCCAGCATTTT	-	TRBV19	TRBJ1-5	TRBD1
CASRTGNNGYTF	TGTGCCAGCAGAACAGGGAACAATGGCTACACCTTC	-	TRBV12-3/TRBV12-4	TRBJ1-2	-
CASSLRTGLEQFF	TGTGCCAGCAGCCTTCGGACAGGTTTGGAGCAGTTCTTC	once	TRBV9	TRBJ2-1	TRBD1